Below are 10 T cell receptor beta chains sequenced from a single sample in a study of shared clonotypes between healthy human individuals. Repertoires were generated with immunoSEQ multiplex PCR, while TCRdb's copy carries only in-frame clones and drops some. The sample lists around 2,000,000 clones, about 95% occurring once. Sequencing was carried out using naive CD4+ T cells sorted from blood. Subset in this sample: CD45RA+ positively selected. Receptors originate from a man between 18 and 35 years old in good health.

The chain combines TRBV4-3 with TRBJ1-6; 7 nucleotides match TRBD1. CDR1 is LGHNA and CDR2 is YSLEER in the germline V gene. Trimming cost V 1 base and J 0 bases; bases outside gene matches: 6. This CDR3 comprises 18 residues. CDR3 protein: CASSQVPGGSSYNSPLHF. CDR3 DNA: TGCGCCAGCAGCCAAGTACCAGGGGGGAGCTCCTATAATTCACCCCTCCACTTT.

The gene calls are TRBV7-2 and TRBJ2-1; 15 nucleotides align to TRBD2. The CDR3 contains 14 residues. V was pared by 4 bases and J by 14 bases, with 6 bases of the junction left unmatched. Looked up from germline, CDR1 is SGHTA and CDR2 is FQGNSA. The CDR3 bases are TGTGCCAGCAGCTCAGGACTAGCGGGGGGGCCCGAGTTCTTC. It codes for CASSSGLAGGPEFF. The variable domain in full, with the rest retrieved from reference TRBV7-2 and TRBJ2-1, is GAGVSQSPSNKVTEKGKDVELRCDPISGHTALYWYRQSLGQGLEFLIYFQGNSAPDKSGLPSDRFSAERTGGSVSTLTIQRTQQEDSAVYLCASSSGLAGGPEFFGPGTRLTVL.

The chain has TRBV10-2 and TRBJ2-7; perhaps TRBD1 as D (6 bases). In germline, CDR1 is WSHSY, CDR2 SAAADI. V was cut by 10 bases and J by 5 bases, with 30 bases left in between. The length of the CDR3 is 17 residues. In DNA form, the CDR3 reads TGCGCCACCACGAACCGGCAGGGGTCGGTCATTTTTAACGAGCAGTACTTC. Translation gives CATTNRQGSVIFNEQYF.

This chain links TRBV30 with TRBJ2-5; D might be TRBD2 (6 bases). The ends were cut back, 3 bases at V and 2 bases at J, with 16 bases in the middle. This CDR3 contains 15 residues. The germline V gene encodes CDR1 GTSNPN and CDR2 SVGIG (reference sequence). In DNA, the CDR3 is TGTGCCTGGAGCCGAGGAGGAGGACTACAAGAGACCCAGTACTTC. Protein product: CAWSRGGGLQETQYF.

The V and J genes are TRBV19 and TRBJ2-3; D remains unclear. Trimming removed 6 bases at V and 6 bases at J, with 7 bases between. The germline gives CDR1 LNHDA, CDR2 SQIVND (reference sequence). The CDR3 has 11 residues. For the CDR3, the DNA is TGTGCCAGTAGCGCTAGGGATACGCAGTATTTT. Residues: CASSARDTQYF.

The gene calls are TRBV7-9 and TRBJ2-3; D unresolved. This CDR3 region has 15 residues. V lost 5 bases, J lost 4 bases, and 16 bases lay in between. Per germline, CDR1 SEHNR and CDR2 FQNEAQ (reference sequence). Here the CDR3 reads CASSPRSVYADTQYF. The CDR3 nucleotides read TGTGCCAGCAGCCCTCGCTCAGTGTATGCAGATACGCAGTATTTT.

This chain connects TRBV13 to TRBJ2-7; tentative D call: TRBD2 (7 bases). The length of the CDR3 is 14 residues. From germline, CDR1 is PRHDT and CDR2 FYEKMQ (reference sequence). Trimming cost V 5 bases and J 4 bases, with 15 bases left between them. The CDR3 DNA sequence: TGTGCCAGCAGCAGGACAGCGGGAAGATACGAGCAGTACTTC. It specifies CASSRTAGRYEQYF.

Only one count was recorded for this clone. The chain has TRBV7-2 and TRBJ2-3, with D possibly being TRBD2 (5 bases). The germline V gene has CDR1 SGHTA and CDR2 FQGNSA. The CDR3 has 13 residues. The ends were cut back, 5 bases at V and 4 bases at J, with 10 bases in the middle. The CDR3 protein is CASSKLAADTQYF. The CDR3 DNA follows: TGTGCCAGCAGCAAGCTAGCCGCAGATACGCAGTATTTT.

In its sample, this clone was seen once. The chain is built from TRBV11-2 and TRBJ1-4, with D tentatively TRBD1 (6 bases). The CDR3 loop spans 15 amino acids. Germline CDR1 is SGHAT and CDR2 is FQNNGV. V dropped 1 base and J dropped 7 bases, with 13 bases sitting between them. The CDR3 reads CASSLGAGAGEKLFF. Written as DNA, the CDR3 is TGTGCCAGCAGCTTAGGAGCAGGGGCTGGTGAAAAACTGTTTTTT.

CDR3 sequence (DNA): TGCGCCAGCTCCGAGGGGGACAGGGGGTTGTTTGGTGAAAAACTGTTTTTT. This sequence encodes CASSEGDRGLFGEKLFF. The chain joins TRBV5-1 to TRBJ1-4, with TRBD1 matching 11 bases. Germline V CDR1 and CDR2: SGHRS, YFSETQ. The CDR3 covers 17 residues. The J segment lost 7 bases and the V segment lost 7 bases, leaving 15 bases of the junction unmatched.